One and the same sample provided the 16 T cell receptor beta chains below, sequenced in a study of blood T cells in healthy people across ages (dated by TCRdb to the mid-2010s). The method behind the library was 5' RACE. The sequencer was an Illumina HiSeq 2500. A second about 7 to 12 cycle PCR used a sample-barcoded 5' primer and a J-beta primer mix. TCRdb's own reprocessing of the public reads used fastp at Q25 and MiXCR and kept productive beta chains. CDR3 protein duplicates are merged, each entry listing the most common genes and DNA. Present in this sample are about 2 million distinct CDR3 sequences, 40% to 55% of which were seen just once. Of the sample, around 2.1% is held by the ten largest clones. The material sequenced was blood. The receptors shown here come from a middle-aged woman in good health.

The chain recombines TRBV5-1 with TRBJ1-6; D call uncertain. There are 15 residues in the CDR3. Trimming stripped 0 bases from V and 7 bases from J, with 11 bases between. The germline V gene encodes CDR1 SGHRS and CDR2 YFSETQ. The CDR3 DNA is TGCGCCAGCAGCTTGGACTCGGCAGAGAATTCACCCCTCCACTTT. Protein product: CASSLDSAENSPLHF.

This chain uses TRBV7-9 with TRBJ2-7; 7 bases fit TRBD1. The CDR3 is 14 amino acids. Germline assignment: CDR1 SEHNR and CDR2 FQNEAQ (reference sequence). J gave up 4 bases and V 3 bases, and 6 bases lay outside the gene matches. CDR3 in amino acids: CASSLRGLEYEQYF. In nucleotides, the CDR3 is TGTGCCAGCAGCTTGAGGGGGCTAGAATACGAGCAGTACTTC.

The chain recombines TRBV7-2 with TRBJ1-2; unclear D gene. Per germline, CDR1 SGHTA and CDR2 FQGNSA. Trimming took 1 base from V and 4 from J, leaving 13 bases between them. This CDR3 spans 15 amino acids. DNA of the CDR3: TGTGCCAGCAGCTTAGGTGGGCAGATGCTCTATGGCTACACCTTC. Its translation: CASSLGGQMLYGYTF.

The chain has TRBV4-1 and TRBJ1-2; 7 bases are shared with TRBD1. The CDR3 runs 15 residues. The trim removed 1 base at V and 4 bases at J, leaving 6 bases unmatched. The V gene's germline CDR1 is MGHRA and CDR2 YSYEKL. The CDR3 DNA reads TGCGCCAGCAGCCAAGGGGAGGCAGGGGGCTATGGCTACACCTTC. Translating it yields CASSQGEAGGYGYTF.

The chain recombines TRBV7-2 with TRBJ2-1; no definite D call. Germline values: CDR1 SGHTA, CDR2 FQGNSA. Trimming shortened V by 5 bases and J by 0 bases, and 17 bases separated the two germline ends. The CDR3 length is 17 residues. CDR3 bases: TGTGCCAGCAGCGCCGGCTTGCGACCAAGCTCCTACAATGAGCAGTTCTTC. It is translated as CASSAGLRPSSYNEQFF.

The chain employs TRBV6-2 or TRBV6-3 and TRBJ1-2; D gene uncertain. V lost 2 bases and J 1 base, leaving 8 bases between the germline ends. The CDR3 sequence is 14 residues long. The germline V gene encodes CDR1 MNHEY and CDR2 SVGEGT. CDR3 nucleotides: TGTGCCAGCAGTTACCTGGACGTTAACTATGGCTACACCTTC. Translation gives CASSYLDVNYGYTF.

This clonotype was observed a single time. The rearrangement links TRBV12-3 or TRBV12-4 to TRBJ1-5; 7 nucleotides line up with TRBD1. This CDR3 comprises 17 residues. J lost 2 bases, V lost 10 bases, and 17 bases had no gene match. Written as DNA, the CDR3 is TGTGCCACCTCTTCCCGACAGGGCGAAAAGGGCAATCAGCCCCAGCATTTT. Residues: CATSSRQGEKGNQPQHF.

The rearrangement uses TRBV7-8 and TRBJ1-1, with D unclear. CDR1 is SGHVS and CDR2 is FQNEAQ in the germline V gene. The CDR3 loop spans 13 amino acids. Between the trimmed V and J ends, which lost 5 bases and 11 bases, there was a span of 18 bases. The CDR3: CASSPTETTRAFF. The CDR3 DNA is TGTGCCAGCAGCCCAACTGAGACAACCCGCGCTTTCTTT.

The V call is TRBV27, the J call TRBJ2-1; the match to TRBD1 covers 7 bases. V lost 0 bases, J lost 13 bases, and 12 bases stayed unmatched. Germline loops: CDR1 MNHEY, CDR2 SMNVEV (reference sequence). The CDR3 length is 15 residues. The DNA of the CDR3 is TGTGCCAGCAGTTTATCGCAGGGGGTCAGGGAGACCCAGTTCTTC. Protein: CASSLSQGVRETQFF.

This clonotype was counted only a few times. This chain joins TRBV6-2 or TRBV6-3 and TRBJ2-3; D not certain. The CDR3 runs to 15 residues. V was trimmed by 4 bases and J by 5 bases, leaving 16 bases between them. Germline-derived CDR1 and CDR2 are MNHEY and SVGEGT. The CDR3 sequence is CASSSGYSRGDTQYF. The CDR3 region has the DNA TGTGCCAGCAGTTCCGGGTATTCGCGTGGAGATACGCAGTATTTT.

This clonotype appeared a few times. The rearrangement links TRBV4-3 to TRBJ2-1; D is perhaps TRBD2 (5 bases). V gave up 4 bases and J gave up 2 bases, with 12 bases separating them. Germline V gene sequence: CDR1 LGHNA, CDR2 YSLEER. This CDR3 contains 15 residues. Written as DNA, the CDR3 is TGCGCCAGCAGCCCAGGAGGTCCAGCCTACAATGAGCAGTTCTTC. Its protein product is CASSPGGPAYNEQFF.

Worth noting for this clonotype: The junction departs from germline at one end; a sequencing error may be responsible. The rearrangement uses TRBV7-7 and TRBJ2-5; D is possibly TRBD1 (6 bases). The CDR3 contains 15 residues. Germline assignment: CDR1 SSHAT and CDR2 FNYEAQ (reference sequence). CDR3 in DNA: TGTGCTAGCAGCTCACAGGGCAACCCTCAAGAGACCCAGTACTTC. It encodes CASSSQGNPQETQYF.

The table lists this clonotype with a few counts. This chain links TRBV28 with TRBJ2-3, with D perhaps TRBD2 (6 bases). With 4 bases removed from V and 7 bases from J, the gap between germline ends came to 9 bases. Looked up from germline, CDR1 is MDHEN and CDR2 is SYDVKM. This CDR3 is built from 12 residues. The CDR3 region has the DNA TGTGCCAGCAGTTCGACTAGTAATACGCAGTATTTT. This codes for CASSSTSNTQYF.

This clonotype has only a few counts. The chain joins TRBV27 to TRBJ2-7; 7 bases agree with TRBD2. CDR3 length equals 15 residues. After removal of 5 bases from V and 2 bases from J, the junction contained 9 bases not matched to a gene. Germline V gives CDR1 MNHEY, CDR2 SMNVEV (reference sequence). CDR3 region: CASSLSSAGAYEQYF. Here the CDR3 DNA reads TGTGCCAGCAGTCTTTCATCTGCGGGGGCCTACGAGCAGTACTTC.

This clonotype was seen a handful of times. The chain combines TRBV18 with TRBJ2-3; D remains unclear. The CDR3 is made up of 13 amino acids. V was cut by 3 bases and J by 6 bases, with 10 bases left in between. Germline-derived CDR1 and CDR2 are KGHSH and LQKENI. The DNA of the CDR3 is TGTGCCAGCTCACCTATAGATGAGGATACGCAGTATTTT. It codes for CASSPIDEDTQYF.

This clonotype was seen a few times. The V gene is TRBV7-2, the J gene TRBJ1-2, with D unclear. The germline V and J ends were trimmed by 4 bases and 5 bases, with 20 bases remaining between them. CDR1 and CDR2 (germline): SGHTA, FQGNSA. The CDR3 is 16 residues long. The CDR3 sequence is CASSSRLLNLAYGYTF. In DNA, the CDR3 is TGTGCCAGCAGCTCCCGACTCCTTAACTTGGCATATGGCTACACCTTC. The full variable domain, rest sourced from reference TRBV7-2 and TRBJ1-2, is GAGVSQSPSNKVTEKGKDVELRCDPISGHTALYWYRQSLGQGLEFLIYFQGNSAPDKSGLPSDRFSAERTGGSVSTLTIQRTQQEDSAVYLCASSSRLLNLAYGYTFGSGTRLTVV.